This TCR beta chain was documented in a study of T cell responses to AZD1222 COVID-19 vaccine. Comments on this clone: Its cognate antigen is unknown.

CDR1 is LNHDA and CDR2 is SQIVND in the germline V gene (reference sequence). After removal of 3 bases from V and 7 bases from J, the junction contained 6 bases not matched to a gene. CDR3 length: 14 amino acids. TCRdb keeps only in-frame clones here, not all; method: immunoSEQ multiplex PCR. This repertoire shows roughly 110,000 clones, roughly 88% found once; its top ten account for 5% to 5.5%. Broader study findings: Variant regions that are unmutated are reportedly the target of nearly half of spike-specific TCRs. Baseline seropositivity characterized only a handful of AZD1222 recipients. Spike-specific TCR repertoires showed rising breadth and depth after two AZD1222 doses.

The sequences come from peripheral blood, collected on day 0 of AZD1222 vaccination. J is TRBJ1-5 and V is TRBV19; 7 nucleotides align to TRBD1. The TCR originated in an adult in good health. CDR3 bases: TGTGCCAGTAGTATGGGTCAGGGGGTGCAGCCCCAGCATTTT. The encoded protein is CASSMGQGVQPQHF.